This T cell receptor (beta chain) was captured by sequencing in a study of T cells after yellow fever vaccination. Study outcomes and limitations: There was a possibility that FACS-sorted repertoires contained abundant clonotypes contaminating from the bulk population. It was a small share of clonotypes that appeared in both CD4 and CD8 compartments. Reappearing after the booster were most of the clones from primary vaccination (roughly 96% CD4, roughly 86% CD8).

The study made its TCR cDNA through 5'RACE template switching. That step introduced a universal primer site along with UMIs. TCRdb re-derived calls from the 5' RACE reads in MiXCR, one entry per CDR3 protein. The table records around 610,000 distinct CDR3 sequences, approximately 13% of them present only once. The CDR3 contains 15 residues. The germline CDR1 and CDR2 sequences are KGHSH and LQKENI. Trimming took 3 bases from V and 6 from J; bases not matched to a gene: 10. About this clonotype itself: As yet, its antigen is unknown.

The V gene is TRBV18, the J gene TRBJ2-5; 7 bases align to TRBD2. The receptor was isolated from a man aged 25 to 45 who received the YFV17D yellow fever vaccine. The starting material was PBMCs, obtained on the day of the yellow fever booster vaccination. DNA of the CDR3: TGTGCCAGCTCACCCCCGGGACTAACCGCGAAGACCCAGTACTTC. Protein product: CASSPPGLTAKTQYF. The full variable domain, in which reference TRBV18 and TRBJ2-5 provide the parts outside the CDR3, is NAGVMQNPRHLVRRRGQEARLRCSPMKGHSHVYWYRQLPEEGLKFMVYLQKENIIDESGMPKERFSAEFPKEGPSILRIQQVVRGDSAAYFCASSPPGLTAKTQYFGPGTRLLVL.